The clone carrying this TCR beta chain showed up just a few times. Its antigen is unknown. Each patient's relapse followed autologous stem cell transplantation, and brentuximab vedotin exposure varied. These data come from a study of PD-1 blockade in classical Hodgkin lymphoma. The protocol was immunoSEQ multiplex PCR, while the TCRdb copy is restricted to in-frame clones and leaves out a portion. The table has about 7,100 clones, 70% to 80% seen once. The CDR3 is 15 amino acids. CDR1 is SGHTA, CDR2 FQGNSA, per germline. J gave up 7 bases and V 1 base, and 7 bases lay outside the gene matches. The study's findings and limits: Exclusion removed patients who began nivolumab under 1 year after ASCT.

This chain links TRBV7-2 with TRBJ2-1, with 7 positions matching TRBD2. The sample in question was peripheral blood mononuclear cells (PBMCs), obtained at baseline. The clonotype comes from a human donor with classical Hodgkin lymphoma. The CDR3 DNA reads as TGTGCCAGCAGCTTAGTTGGGGGGGGAGGGAATGAGCAGTTCTTC. Translation: CASSLVGGGGNEQFF.